Listed below are T cell receptor beta chains from one sample, sequenced in a study of blood T cell repertoires in COVID-19. The repertoire was sequenced with immunoSEQ multiplex PCR; TCRdb's copy has only in-frame clones and lacks some. The sample includes 9,000 to 13,000 clones, approximately 90% seen only once; the top ten take about 6%. The sequenced sample consisted of peripheral blood. Receptor source: a human donor in a cohort sampled during active COVID-19. Each CDR3 is given with its conserved first and last residue. A D gene is named only where the DNA matches it firmly. The listing skips clone size in some rows; elsewhere it reads once, few, many or a size class.

size,D,J,V,CDR3,DNA
.,TRBD1,TRBJ1-2,TRBV6-6,CASSVQGARDGYTF,TGTGCCAGCAGTGTACAGGGGGCGCGGGACGGCTACACCTTC
.,.,TRBJ2-2,TRBV5-6,CASSLSRTLNTGELFF,TGTGCCAGCAGCTTGTCACGGACACTGAACACCGGGGAGCTGTTTTTT
.,.,TRBJ2-3,TRBV27,CASSLGGFTDTQYF,TGTGCCAGCAGTTTAGGCGGGTTTACAGATACGCAGTATTTT
.,.,TRBJ1-2,TRBV6-1,CASSEGGSYGYTF,TGTGCCAGCAGTGAAGGTGGCAGCTATGGCTACACCTTC
.,TRBD2,TRBJ2-1,TRBV9,CASSVRGAGGQNEQFF,TGTGCCAGCAGCGTACGGGGAGCGGGGGGGCAAAATGAGCAGTTCTTC
.,.,TRBJ2-1,TRBV29-1,CSVDDGQSKRNEQFF,TGCAGCGTTGACGACGGACAATCAAAGCGAAATGAGCAGTTCTTC
once,TRBD1,TRBJ1-4,TRBV5-6,CASRGQGANEKLFF,TGTGCCAGCAGGGGACAGGGGGCTAATGAAAAACTGTTTTTT
.,TRBD1,TRBJ2-2,TRBV10-3,CAISEGQGNTGELFF,TGTGCCATCAGTGAGGGACAGGGTAACACCGGGGAGCTGTTTTTT
.,TRBD2,TRBJ2-1,TRBV11-2,CASSWTQGGGVNNEQFF,TGTGCCAGCAGCTGGACCCAGGGCGGGGGGGTTAACAATGAGCAGTTCTTC
.,.,TRBJ1-4,TRBV12-3/TRBV12-4,CASSFGVAEKLFF,TGTGCCAGCAGTTTCGGGGTTGCTGAAAAACTGTTTTTT
.,TRBD1,TRBJ1-2,TRBV6-5,CASVYTGTANYGYTF,TGTGCCAGCGTATATACAGGGACAGCGAACTATGGCTACACCTTC
.,.,TRBJ1-2,TRBV10-2,CASSESRNYGYTF,TGCGCCAGCAGTGAGTCTCGGAACTATGGCTATACCTTC
once,.,TRBJ2-7,TRBV5-1,CASSPRDTPYEQYF,TGCGCCAGCAGCCCCCGTGACACCCCCTACGAGCAGTACTTC
.,.,TRBJ1-2,TRBV3-1/TRBV3-2,CASSHGQFGYTF,TGTGCCAGCAGCCATGGACAATTTGGCTACACCTTC
once,.,TRBJ2-3,TRBV9,CASSVVGHSTDTQYF,TGTGCCAGCAGCGTAGTGGGACATAGCACAGATACGCAGTATTTT
.,.,TRBJ1-5,TRBV5-1,CASSFGGINQPQHF,TGCGCCAGCAGCTTTGGAGGGATCAATCAGCCCCAGCATTTT
once,.,TRBJ1-1,TRBV11-2,CASSSLRGNTEAFF,TGTGCCAGCAGCTCGCTCCGAGGGAACACTGAAGCTTTCTTT
.,TRBD1,TRBJ1-1,TRBV10-3,CAIRKGTEGEAFF,TGTGCCATCAGAAAAGGGACAGAGGGTGAAGCTTTCTTT
once,TRBD1,TRBJ1-2,TRBV4-2,CASSQNQGEDYGYTF,TGTGCCAGCAGCCAAAATCAGGGGGAAGACTATGGCTACACCTTC
few,.,TRBJ1-3,TRBV14,CASSPGHSGNTIYF,TGTGCCAGCAGCCCGGGACACTCTGGAAACACCATATATTTT
once,.,TRBJ2-2,TRBV14,CASSQSGNTGELFF,TGTGCCAGCAGCCAAAGCGGTAACACCGGGGAGCTGTTTTTT
.,.,TRBJ2-7,TRBV5-1,CASSPGDYYEQYF,TGCGCCAGCAGCCCCGGCGACTACTACGAGCAGTACTTC
once,TRBD2,TRBJ2-1,TRBV6-6,CASEESGGTYNEQFF,TGTGCCAGCGAGGAAAGCGGGGGGACTTACAATGAGCAGTTCTTC
.,.,TRBJ1-6,TRBV14,CASSQEGWSPLHF,TGTGCCAGCAGCCAGGAGGGATGGTCACCCCTCCACTTT
.,TRBD2,TRBJ2-5,TRBV28,CASSTEKPGGQETQYF,TGTGCCAGCAGTACTGAAAAACCGGGGGGTCAAGAGACCCAGTACTTC
.,.,TRBJ2-3,TRBV11-2,CASSLAGIGADTQYF,TGTGCCAGCAGCTTAGCAGGGATTGGTGCAGATACGCAGTATTTT
.,.,TRBJ2-5,TRBV11-2,CASSLAGQGSTQYF,TGTGCCAGCAGCTTAGCGGGACAAGGGTCGACCCAGTACTTC
.,.,TRBJ2-3,TRBV3-1/TRBV3-2,CASSQVAGAPTDTQYF,TGTGCCAGCAGCCAAGTTGCGGGGGCGCCCACAGATACGCAGTATTTT